The 17 T cell receptor beta chains below come from one sample, sequenced in a study of lymphopenia after photon versus proton radiotherapy. Profiled with immunoSEQ multiplex PCR; TCRdb holds only in-frame clones, not every one. This table has fewer than 70,000 clones, 80% to 90% appearing once. The input for sequencing was peripheral blood, taken from a patient treated with proton-based radiotherapy. Receptors originate from a man older than 75 with esophageal cancer.

The chain joins TRBV2 to TRBJ1-4; 8 positions agree with TRBD1. Germline V gene sequence: CDR1 SNHLY, CDR2 FYNNEI. This CDR3 spans 15 amino acids. V shed 4 bases, J shed 7 bases, and the junction held 8 bases outside the gene matches. The CDR3 here is CASSAPDRDREKLFF. CDR3 nucleotides: TGTGCCAGCAGTGCTCCGGACAGGGACCGTGAAAAACTGTTTTTT.

Within the sample, this clone is medium-sized. The J gene is TRBJ2-3, the V gene TRBV7-8; no firm D call. V lost 2 bases and J 5 bases, leaving 11 bases between the germline ends. CDR1 and CDR2 from the germline V gene are SGHVS and FQNEAQ. The CDR3 is 14 residues long. CDR3 region: CASSLPDWQDTQYF. The CDR3 DNA sequence: TGTGCCAGCAGCTTACCCGACTGGCAAGATACGCAGTATTTT.

The V call is TRBV19, the J call TRBJ2-7; 9 bases fit TRBD1. CDR3 length equals 14 residues. Germline trimming cut 4 bases from V and 4 bases from J; bases unmatched to any gene: 5. Germline V CDR1 and CDR2: LNHDA, SQIVND (reference sequence). The CDR3 DNA reads TGTGCCAGTAGTACCGGACAGGGGAATTACGAGCAGTACTTC. This sequence encodes CASSTGQGNYEQYF.

The chain has TRBV7-8 and TRBJ1-2; possibly TRBD1 for D (6 bases). V was shortened by 4 bases and J by 1 base, with 22 bases between the two germline ends. Looked up from germline, CDR1 is SGHVS and CDR2 is FQNEAQ. CDR3 length: 18 residues. Here the CDR3 DNA reads TGTGCCAGCAGCTCTAGGGGGACATCTCCTGCCTTTAACTATGGCTACACCTTC. This encodes CASSSRGTSPAFNYGYTF.

A few counts support this clone. The chain employs TRBV6-5 and TRBJ1-2; 8 nucleotides match TRBD1. Germline CDR1 is MNHEY and CDR2 is SVGAGI. V gave up 2 bases and J gave up 9 bases; unmatched junction bases: 8. The CDR3 runs 14 residues. The CDR3 DNA reads TGTGCCAGCAGTTACAGTCAGGGGGCGGCTAGCTACACCTTC. As protein: CASSYSQGAASYTF.

J is TRBJ2-1 and V is TRBV9, with D perhaps being TRBD1 or TRBD2 (6 bases each). CDR3 length: 13 residues. Germline V CDR1 and CDR2: SGDLS, YYNGEE. The V gene lost 7 bases and the J gene lost 5 bases, with 13 bases spanning the gap. DNA of the CDR3: TGTGCCAGCGGGCGGGACACACACAATGAGCAGTTCTTC. Its protein product is CASGRDTHNEQFF.

The J gene is TRBJ2-5, the V gene TRBV4-2, with 9 bases lining up with TRBD1. From germline, CDR1 is LGHNA and CDR2 YNFKEQ. V dropped 6 bases and J dropped 4; count of bases not matched to a gene: 9. This CDR3 spans 15 amino acids. The CDR3: CASRAGTGPGETQYF. CDR3 sequence (DNA): TGTGCCAGCAGAGCCGGGACAGGGCCAGGAGAGACCCAGTACTTC.

The chain joins TRBV19 to TRBJ1-2, with TRBD1 matching 7 bases. The V and J ends lost 3 bases and 2 bases, in that order; junction bases with no gene match: 6. Germline values: CDR1 LNHDA, CDR2 SQIVND (reference sequence). This CDR3 contains 15 residues. DNA for the CDR3: TGTGCCAGTAGTATTGAAGGGGGCTCAAACTATGGCTACACCTTC. Translation: CASSIEGGSNYGYTF.

The J gene is TRBJ2-5, the V gene TRBV6-1; TRBD1 matches at 7 bases. This CDR3 has 15 amino acids. Per the germline V gene, CDR1 is MNHNS and CDR2 is SASEGT. With 3 bases clipped from V and 2 bases from J, the junction kept 6 bases outside the gene matches. CDR3 sequence: CASSDPGTDQETQYF. The CDR3 bases are TGTGCCAGCAGTGACCCCGGGACAGATCAAGAGACCCAGTACTTC.

V is TRBV10-3 and J is TRBJ2-3, with 8 bases identical to TRBD2. This CDR3 is built from 17 residues. Trimming removed 0 bases from V and 2 bases from J; junction bases left unmatched: 7. Germline V gene sequence: CDR1 ENHRY, CDR2 SYGVKD. The CDR3 DNA is TGTGCCATCAGTGAGTCGTGGCTAGCGGGCTACACAGATACGCAGTATTTT. Protein: CAISESWLAGYTDTQYF.

CDR3 sequence: CAISDLQGPGNTIYF. The DNA for the CDR3 is TGTGCCATCAGTGATTTACAGGGCCCTGGAAACACCATATATTTT. This chain connects TRBV10-3 to TRBJ1-3; D perhaps matches TRBD1 (6 bases). Deletions cut 3 bases from V and 2 bases from J, with 11 bases between. Germline lookup yields CDR1 ENHRY and CDR2 SYGVKD. This CDR3 is 15 amino acids long.

The gene calls are TRBV30 and TRBJ2-4, with TRBD2 matching over 10 bases. The CDR3 extends over 19 amino acids. Germline values: CDR1 GTSNPN, CDR2 SVGIG (reference sequence). The V segment lost 3 bases and the J segment 0 bases; nucleotides outside the gene matches: 14. CDR3 coding DNA: TGTGCCTGGAGAGTAAGACCAGCGGGGGGGAACAGAGCCAAAAACATTCAGTACTTC. Translated, it gives CAWRVRPAGGNRAKNIQYF.

On this clone itself: One junction end disagrees with the germline gene, perhaps due to a read error. J is TRBJ2-5 and V is TRBV5-1; D is ambiguous. The V gene's germline CDR1 is SGHRS and CDR2 YFSETQ. The CDR3 has 13 amino acids. Here the CDR3 reads CASSPTPQETQYF. Here the CDR3 DNA reads TGTGCCAGCAGCCCCACCCCCCAAGAGACCCAGTACTTC.

The CDR3 DNA sequence: TGTGCCAGCAGCTTGGGAGCGGGGGGCTACAATGAGCAGTTCTTC. It codes for CASSLGAGGYNEQFF. The gene calls are TRBV5-4 and TRBJ2-1; 9 bases match TRBD2. J was trimmed by 3 bases and V by 0 bases; bases with no gene match: 1. CDR1 and CDR2 from the germline V gene are SGHNT and YYREEE (reference sequence). There are 15 residues in the CDR3.

The chain has TRBV29-1 and TRBJ1-2; D perhaps matches TRBD1 (5 bases). The CDR3 runs 13 residues. Trimming pared 2 bases from V and 4 bases from J, leaving 11 bases between. The germline V gene encodes CDR1 SQVTM and CDR2 ANQGSEA. The CDR3: CSVERGVRYGYTF. CDR3 nucleotides: TGCAGCGTTGAACGGGGGGTTCGCTATGGCTACACCTTC. Filled out from reference TRBV29-1 and TRBJ1-2, the complete variable domain reads SAVISQKPSRDICQRGTSLTIQCQVDSQVTMMFWYRQQPGQSLTLIATANQGSEATYESGFVIDKFPISRPNLTFSTLTVSNMSPEDSSIYLCSVERGVRYGYTFGSGTRLTVV.

This chain links TRBV10-2 with TRBJ2-1, with 7 bases that match TRBD1. The germline V gene encodes CDR1 WSHSY and CDR2 SAAADI. V shed 5 bases, J shed 4 bases, and the junction held 2 bases outside the gene matches. CDR3 length: 13 residues. CDR3 DNA sequence: TGCGCCAGCAGTCAGGGGGAATACAATGAGCAGTTCTTC. Translated: CASSQGEYNEQFF.

This rearrangement joins TRBV30 to TRBJ1-2; 7 bases are shared with TRBD1. Trimming at V came to 3 bases and at J to 7 bases, leaving 11 bases not matched to a gene. CDR1 GTSNPN and CDR2 SVGIG come from the germline V gene (reference sequence). The CDR3 extends over 14 amino acids. The CDR3 protein is CAWSLGGLAGGYTF. DNA for the CDR3: TGTGCCTGGAGCCTAGGGGGCTTAGCTGGTGGCTACACCTTC.